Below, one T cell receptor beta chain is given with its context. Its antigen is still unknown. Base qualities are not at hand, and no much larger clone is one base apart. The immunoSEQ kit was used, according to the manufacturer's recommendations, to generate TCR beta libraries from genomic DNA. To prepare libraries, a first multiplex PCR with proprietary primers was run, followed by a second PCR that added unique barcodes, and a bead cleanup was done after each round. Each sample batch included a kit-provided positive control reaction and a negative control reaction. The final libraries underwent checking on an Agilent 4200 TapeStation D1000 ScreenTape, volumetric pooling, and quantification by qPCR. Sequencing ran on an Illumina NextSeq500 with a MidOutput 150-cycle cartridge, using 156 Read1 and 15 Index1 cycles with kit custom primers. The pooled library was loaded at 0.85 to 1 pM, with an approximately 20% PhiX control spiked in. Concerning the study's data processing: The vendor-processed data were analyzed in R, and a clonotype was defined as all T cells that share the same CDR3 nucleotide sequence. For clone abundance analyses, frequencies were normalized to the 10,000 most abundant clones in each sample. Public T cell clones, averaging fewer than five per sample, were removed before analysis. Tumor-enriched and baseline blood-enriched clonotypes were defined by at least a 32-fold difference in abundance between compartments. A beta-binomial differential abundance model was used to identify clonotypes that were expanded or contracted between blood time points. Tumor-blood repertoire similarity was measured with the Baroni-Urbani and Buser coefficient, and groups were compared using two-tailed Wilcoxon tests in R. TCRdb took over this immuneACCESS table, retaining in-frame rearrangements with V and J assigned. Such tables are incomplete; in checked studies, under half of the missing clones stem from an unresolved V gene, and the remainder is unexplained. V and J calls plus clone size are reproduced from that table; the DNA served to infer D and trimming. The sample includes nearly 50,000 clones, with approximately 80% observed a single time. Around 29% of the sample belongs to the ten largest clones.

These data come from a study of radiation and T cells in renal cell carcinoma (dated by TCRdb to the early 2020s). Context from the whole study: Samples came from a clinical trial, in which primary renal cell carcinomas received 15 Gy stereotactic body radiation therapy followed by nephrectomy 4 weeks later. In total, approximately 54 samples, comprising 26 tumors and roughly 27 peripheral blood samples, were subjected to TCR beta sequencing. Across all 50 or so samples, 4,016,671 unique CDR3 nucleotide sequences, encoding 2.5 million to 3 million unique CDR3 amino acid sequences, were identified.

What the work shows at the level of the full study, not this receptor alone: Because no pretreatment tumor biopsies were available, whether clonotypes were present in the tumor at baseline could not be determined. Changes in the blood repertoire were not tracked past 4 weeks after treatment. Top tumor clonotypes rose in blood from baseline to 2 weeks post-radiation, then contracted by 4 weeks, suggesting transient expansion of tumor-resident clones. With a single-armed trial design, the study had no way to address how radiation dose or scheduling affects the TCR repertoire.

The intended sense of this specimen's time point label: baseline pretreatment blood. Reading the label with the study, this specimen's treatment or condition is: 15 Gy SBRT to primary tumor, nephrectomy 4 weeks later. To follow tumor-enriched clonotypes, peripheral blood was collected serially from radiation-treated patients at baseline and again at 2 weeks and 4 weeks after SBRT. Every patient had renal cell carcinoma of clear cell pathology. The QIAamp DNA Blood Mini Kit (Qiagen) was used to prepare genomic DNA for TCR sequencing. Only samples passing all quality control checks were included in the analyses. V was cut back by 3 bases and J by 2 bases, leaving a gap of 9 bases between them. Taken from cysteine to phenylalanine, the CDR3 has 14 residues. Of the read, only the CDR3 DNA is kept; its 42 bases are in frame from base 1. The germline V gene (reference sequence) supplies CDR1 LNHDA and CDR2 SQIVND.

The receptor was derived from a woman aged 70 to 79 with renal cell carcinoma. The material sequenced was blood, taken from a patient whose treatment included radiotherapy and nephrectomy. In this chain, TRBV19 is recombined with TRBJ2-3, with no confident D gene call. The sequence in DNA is TGTGCCAGTAGTATCCAGGCGGCCACAGATACGCAGTATTTT. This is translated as CASSIQAATDTQYF.